The 17 T cell receptor beta chains reported below all come from one sample, sequenced in a study of shared clonotypes between healthy human individuals. In the naive CD8 group, cells lacked CD45RO and were positively selected for CCR7, so terminally differentiated effector memory CD45RA+ cells were left out. The data were produced by immunoSEQ multiplex PCR, yet TCRdb's version contains in-frame clones alone and is incomplete. Among 700,000 to 950,000 clones listed, about 96% were seen once. Sequenced sample: naive CD8+ T cells sorted from blood. These receptors were taken from a young man in good health.

This sequence joins TRBV27 and TRBJ2-7, with 9 bases lining up with TRBD1. V shed 5 bases, J shed 4 bases, and the junction held 6 bases outside the gene matches. The CDR3 is 14 amino acids. Per germline, CDR1 MNHEY and CDR2 SMNVEV (reference sequence). In nucleotides, the CDR3 is TGTGCCAGCAGTACAACGGGACAGGGATACGAGCAGTACTTC. This codes for CASSTTGQGYEQYF.

CDR3 in DNA: TGCGCCAGCAGCCTAACTAGCGGGAGTGGGAATGAGCAGTTCTTC. Its translation: CASSLTSGSGNEQFF. The rearrangement links TRBV5-1 to TRBJ2-1; TRBD2 agrees at 11 bases. Germline V lookup: CDR1 SGHRS, CDR2 YFSETQ. V lost 4 bases, J lost 7 bases, and 7 bases stayed unmatched. The CDR3 is made up of 15 amino acids.

The CDR3 is CASSEDTQYF. As DNA, the CDR3 is TGTGCCAGCAGTGAGGATACGCAGTATTTT. This chain connects TRBV28 to TRBJ2-3; D remains unclear. V was trimmed by 5 bases and J by 6 bases, leaving 3 bases between them. Germline CDR1 and CDR2: MDHEN and SYDVKM. CDR3 length equals 10 residues.

The chain has TRBV2 and TRBJ2-7; maybe TRBD2 (6 bases). Germline CDR1 is SNHLY and CDR2 is FYNNEI. V lost 1 base to trimming and J lost 3 bases, with 10 bases between them. The CDR3 loop spans 14 amino acids. CDR3 coding DNA: TGTGCCAGCAGTGAAGTGGGGGGAGTCTACGAGCAGTACTTC. Translated, it gives CASSEVGGVYEQYF.

The chain links TRBV29-1 to TRBJ2-3; 7 nucleotides match TRBD1. The CDR3 runs 15 residues. Germline CDR1 and CDR2: SQVTM and ANQGSEA. J lost 2 bases, V lost 7 bases, and 12 bases had no gene match. The CDR3 reads CSAELSQGPTDTQYF. CDR3 bases: TGCAGCGCGGAACTTTCACAGGGGCCCACAGATACGCAGTATTTT.

J is TRBJ2-1 and V is TRBV25-1; 7 bases match TRBD2. This CDR3 is built from 16 residues. The germline V gene has CDR1 MGHDK and CDR2 SYGVNS. V lost 5 bases to trimming and J lost 9 bases; unmatched junction nucleotides: 16. The chain's CDR3 is CASSTQGEGRGSEQFF. CDR3 DNA sequence: TGTGCCAGCAGTACCCAAGGGGAGGGCCGAGGGAGTGAGCAGTTCTTC.

The chain is built from TRBV5-1 and TRBJ2-7; TRBD1 or TRBD2 may be the D gene (5 bases each). Germline V CDR1 and CDR2: SGHRS, YFSETQ. V gave up 4 bases and J gave up 7 bases, with 21 bases separating them. CDR3 length: 15 residues. The CDR3 reads CASSPVGEGMGEQYF. CDR3 DNA: TGCGCCAGCAGCCCCGTGGGTGAGGGGATGGGAGAGCAGTACTTC.

The chain is built from TRBV21-1 and TRBJ2-1; the table's D call, TRBD2, was not checked against the DNA. TRBV21-1 is a pseudogene segment. The CDR3 is 20 residues long. The CDR3 is CASSPDREPGLAGGYNEQFF. Here the CDR3 DNA reads TGTGCCAGCAGCCCAGACAGGGAGCCAGGACTAGCGGGAGGGTACAATGAGCAGTTCTTC.

CDR3 protein: CASSVGTDTQYF. The CDR3 DNA is TGCGCCAGCAGCGTGGGAACAGATACGCAGTATTTT. This chain connects TRBV10-1 to TRBJ2-3; D gene uncertain. This CDR3 has 12 residues. Trimming took off 6 bases at V and 3 bases at J, with 7 bases between the two ends. Per germline, CDR1 WNHNN and CDR2 SYGVQD (reference sequence).

V usage is TRBV29-1 and J usage is TRBJ2-3; D is ambiguous. Germline lookup yields CDR1 SQVTM and CDR2 ANQGSEA. V was shortened by 5 bases and J by 4 bases, with 10 bases between the two germline ends. There are 12 residues in the CDR3. CDR3 in amino acids: CSVPNGADTQYF. CDR3 bases: TGCAGCGTTCCCAATGGTGCAGATACGCAGTATTTT.

V is TRBV29-1 and J is TRBJ1-1; TRBD1 agrees at 7 bases. Germline CDR1 and CDR2: SQVTM and ANQGSEA. Unmatched junction bases numbered 7, after V lost 3 bases and J lost 3 bases. The CDR3 is 14 amino acids. For the CDR3, the DNA is TGCAGCGTTGACGGAGACAGGGTGGACACTGAAGCTTTCTTT. Amino acid sequence: CSVDGDRVDTEAFF.

This chain joins TRBV6-6 and TRBJ1-4, with D uncertain. Germline V gene sequence: CDR1 MNHNY, CDR2 SVGAGI (reference sequence). The CDR3 runs to 16 residues. Deletions cut 5 bases from V and 0 bases from J, with 13 bases between. CDR3 nucleotide sequence: TGTGCCAGCAGTACCGGGCCTGTTACAACTAATGAAAAACTGTTTTTT. This gives the protein CASSTGPVTTNEKLFF.

The V call is TRBV27, the J call TRBJ2-3; TRBD2 aligns across 7 bases. The CDR3 consists of 17 residues. The germline CDR1 and CDR2 sequences are MNHEY and SMNVEV (reference sequence). V gave up 5 bases and J gave up 2 bases; unmatched junction bases: 13. CDR3 in DNA: TGTGCCAGCAGTAACCCCTGGGGGGGAGGAGCCACAGATACGCAGTATTTT. Amino acids: CASSNPWGGGATDTQYF.

The rearrangement uses TRBV6-6 and TRBJ2-7, with 10 nucleotides matching TRBD1. Trimming removed 3 bases from V and 6 bases from J; junction bases left unmatched: 8. Germline V gene sequence: CDR1 MNHNY, CDR2 SVGAGI (reference sequence). This CDR3 comprises 15 residues. CDR3 DNA sequence: TGTGCCAGCAGTTATAAGGGGGACAGGGGTTTCGAGCAGTACTTC. It translates to CASSYKGDRGFEQYF.

V usage is TRBV9 and J usage is TRBJ1-2; possible D gene TRBD1, 5 bases. Germline V gene lookup returns CDR1 SGDLS and CDR2 YYNGEE. Trimming removed 4 bases at V and 2 bases at J, with 15 bases between. CDR3 length: 15 amino acids. CDR3 nucleotide sequence: TGTGCCAGCAGCCCAGAAGGGGCGCCCAACTATGGCTACACCTTC. This translates into CASSPEGAPNYGYTF.

The rearrangement links TRBV11-2 to TRBJ1-1; D not certain. Trimming removed 1 base at V and 5 bases at J, with 8 bases between. This CDR3 region has 13 residues. The V gene's germline CDR1 is SGHAT and CDR2 FQNNGV. In nucleotides, the CDR3 is TGTGCCAGCAGCTTAGCCCATTGGACTGAAGCTTTCTTT. It translates to CASSLAHWTEAFF.

The chain employs TRBV28 and TRBJ2-3; 9 positions agree with TRBD2. V was pared by 6 bases and J by 3 bases, with 7 bases of the junction left unmatched. There are 15 residues in the CDR3. Germline values: CDR1 MDHEN, CDR2 SYDVKM. CDR3 in DNA: TGTGCCAGCAGCCCTCAGCGGGAGGTTACAGATACGCAGTATTTT. Encoded protein: CASSPQREVTDTQYF.